The rows below give T cell receptor beta chains drawn from one sample of a study of PD-1 blockade in classical Hodgkin lymphoma. TCRdb keeps only in-frame clones here, not all; method: immunoSEQ multiplex PCR. The sample includes 80,000 to 100,000 clones, 92% of them seen just once. Sequenced material: peripheral blood mononuclear cells (PBMCs), taken at baseline. The receptors stem from a human donor with classical Hodgkin lymphoma. Each CDR3 is given with its conserved first and last residue. Fields, in order: V gene, clone size, D gene, J gene, CDR3 protein, CDR3 DNA. The D gene is left open where the match is weak. Clone size is shown for a subset of rows, as once, few, many or a class of expanded clone.

V: TRBV6-5; size: -; D: TRBD1; J: TRBJ1-5; CDR3: CASRDRDNQPQHF; DNA: TGTGCCAGCAGGGACAGGGACAATCAGCCCCAGCATTTT
V: TRBV6-6; size: -; D: TRBD1; J: TRBJ1-1; CDR3: CASSATDRGGTEAFF; DNA: TGTGCCAGCAGTGCAACCGACAGGGGAGGCACTGAAGCTTTCTTT
V: TRBV19; size: -; D: -; J: TRBJ1-1; CDR3: CASSIQGRITEAFF; DNA: TGTGCCAGTAGTATCCAGGGGCGCATCACTGAAGCTTTCTTT
V: TRBV7-9; size: -; D: -; J: TRBJ2-1; CDR3: CASSERYNEQFF; DNA: TGTGCCAGCAGCGAGCGGTACAATGAGCAGTTCTTC
V: TRBV27; size: -; D: -; J: TRBJ2-7; CDR3: CASSFGVSYEQYF; DNA: TGTGCCAGCAGTTTCGGGGTCTCCTACGAGCAGTACTTC
V: TRBV6-5; size: few; D: -; J: TRBJ1-5; CDR3: CASTPSSNQPQHF; DNA: TGTGCCAGCACACCGAGTAGCAATCAGCCCCAGCATTTT
V: TRBV7-9; size: -; D: TRBD1; J: TRBJ2-1; CDR3: CASSLGGTGSYNEQFF; DNA: TGTGCCAGCAGCTTAGGGGGGACAGGGTCCTACAATGAGCAGTTCTTC
V: TRBV6-4; size: -; D: TRBD2; J: TRBJ2-3; CDR3: CASSVRASGTDTQYF; DNA: TGTGCCAGCAGTGTCAGGGCTAGCGGGACAGATACGCAGTATTTT
V: TRBV30; size: -; D: TRBD1; J: TRBJ1-5; CDR3: CAWSVLSGQGRQPQHF; DNA: TGTGCCTGGAGTGTCCTTTCGGGACAGGGTAGGCAGCCCCAGCATTTT
V: TRBV7-9; size: -; D: -; J: TRBJ2-2; CDR3: CASSFSLNTGELFF; DNA: TGTGCCAGCAGCTTCTCCTTGAACACCGGGGAGCTGTTTTTT
V: TRBV5-1; size: -; D: -; J: TRBJ2-3; CDR3: CASSLFQEPDTQYF; DNA: TGCGCCAGCAGCTTGTTTCAGGAGCCAGATACGCAGTATTTT
V: TRBV30; size: -; D: -; J: TRBJ1-2; CDR3: CAWSAPQGNGYTF; DNA: TGTGCCTGGAGCGCTCCCCAGGGTAACGGCTACACCTTC
V: TRBV28; size: -; D: -; J: TRBJ1-2; CDR3: CASSSGTSRVDGYTF; DNA: TGTGCCAGCAGTAGCGGGACATCTAGGGTGGATGGCTACACCTTC
V: TRBV2; size: -; D: TRBD1; J: TRBJ2-2; CDR3: CAGGRGRLNTGELFF; DNA: TGTGCCGGAGGCAGGGGGCGCCTAAACACCGGGGAGCTGTTTTTT
V: TRBV6-5; size: -; D: -; J: TRBJ2-1; CDR3: CASRPELFGDEQFF; DNA: TGTGCCAGCAGACCCGAATTATTCGGCGATGAGCAGTTCTTC
V: TRBV6-6; size: -; D: -; J: TRBJ2-7; CDR3: CASSYRVSGAYEQYF; DNA: TGTGCCAGCAGTTACCGCGTGTCGGGAGCCTACGAGCAGTACTTC
V: TRBV15; size: once; D: -; J: TRBJ2-3; CDR3: CATSRDPQSMLGGRSTDTQYF; DNA: TGTGCCACCAGCAGAGATCCCCAATCGATGCTTGGGGGAAGGAGCACAGATACGCAGTATTTT
V: TRBV6-4; size: once; D: -; J: TRBJ2-6; CDR3: CASSDSAGNSGANVLTF; DNA: TGTGCCAGCAGTGACTCGGCAGGGAACTCTGGGGCCAACGTCCTGACTTTC
V: TRBV11-2; size: -; D: TRBD2; J: TRBJ2-1; CDR3: CASSLARLAGRGEQFF; DNA: TGTGCCAGCAGCTTAGCTCGACTAGCGGGAAGGGGTGAGCAGTTCTTC
V: TRBV9; size: -; D: -; J: TRBJ2-7; CDR3: CASSVGSGPYEQYF; DNA: TGTGCCAGCAGCGTGGGGTCGGGCCCCTACGAGCAGTACTTC
V: TRBV29-1; size: -; D: -; J: TRBJ1-1; CDR3: CSVGRQMNTEAFF; DNA: TGCAGCGTTGGGAGACAGATGAACACTGAAGCTTTCTTT
V: TRBV27; size: -; D: -; J: TRBJ1-1; CDR3: CASRGNGGRSEAFF; DNA: TGTGCCAGCAGGGGAAACGGGGGAAGGTCTGAAGCTTTCTTT
V: TRBV15; size: -; D: -; J: TRBJ2-3; CDR3: CATSRDPIGRGRDTQYF; DNA: TGTGCCACCAGCAGAGACCCTATCGGCAGGGGAAGGGATACGCAGTATTTT
V: TRBV5-1; size: -; D: TRBD2; J: TRBJ2-1; CDR3: CASSLAGTSGMGEQFF; DNA: TGCGCCAGCAGCTTGGCCGGGACTAGCGGGATGGGTGAGCAGTTCTTC
V: TRBV6-5; size: -; D: -; J: TRBJ2-7; CDR3: CASSYSSTSAIYEQYF; DNA: TGTGCCAGCAGTTACTCGTCCACCTCGGCAATATACGAGCAGTACTTC
V: TRBV7-6; size: few; D: -; J: TRBJ1-1; CDR3: CASSLTGLNTEAFF; DNA: TGTGCCAGCAGCTTAACAGGGCTGAACACTGAAGCTTTCTTT
V: TRBV5-4; size: -; D: TRBD2; J: TRBJ2-3; CDR3: CASSSLFQREGLTTDTQYF; DNA: TGTGCCAGCAGCTCATTGTTCCAGCGGGAGGGCCTAACAACAGATACGCAGTATTTT
V: TRBV27; size: -; D: -; J: TRBJ2-3; CDR3: CASRSPFQAIDTQYF; DNA: TGTGCCAGCCGCTCCCCGTTTCAGGCGATAGATACGCAGTATTTT
V: TRBV2; size: -; D: -; J: TRBJ2-7; CDR3: CASRTLYEQYF; DNA: TGTGCCAGCAGGACTCTTTACGAGCAGTACTTC
V: TRBV2; size: -; D: -; J: TRBJ1-5; CDR3: CASGQQASNQPQHF; DNA: TGTGCCAGCGGCCAGCAAGCTAGCAATCAGCCCCAGCATTTT